The 22 T cell receptor beta chains below all came from one sample that was sequenced in a study of glioma-infiltrating T cells after dendritic cell vaccination. Using immunoSEQ multiplex PCR, the repertoire was profiled, and TCRdb retains in-frame clones only, with some absent. The profile shows over 80,000 clones, over 75% of them singletons. Time point specified: after dendritic cell vaccination, including at tumor progression/relapse. The sample consisted of blood, taken after dendritic cell vaccination. The receptors here all came from a human donor with glioblastoma.

This chain uses TRBV5-6 with TRBJ2-7; D is ambiguous. CDR1 is SGHDT, CDR2 YYEEEE, per germline. With 2 bases removed from V and 2 bases from J, the gap between germline ends came to 8 bases. The CDR3 sequence is 13 residues long. CDR3 region: CASSLPGPYEQYF. CDR3 DNA sequence: TGTGCCAGCAGCTTACCAGGCCCCTACGAGCAGTACTTC.

The rearrangement links TRBV29-1 to TRBJ2-3, with 7 nucleotides matching TRBD1. Germline V lookup: CDR1 SQVTM, CDR2 ANQGSEA. The CDR3 has 15 residues. The V and J ends lost 3 bases and 2 bases, in that order; junction bases with no gene match: 8. The CDR3 loop is CSVDRQGVYTDTQYF. CDR3 DNA sequence: TGCAGCGTTGACCGCCAGGGGGTCTACACAGATACGCAGTATTTT.

This clone was observed at least ten times. J is TRBJ2-6 and V is TRBV6-4; no firm D call. Germline V gene sequence: CDR1 MRHNA, CDR2 SNTAGT. The CDR3 contains 16 residues. The V and J ends lost 6 bases and 2 bases respectively, with 14 bases between them. The CDR3 DNA reads TGTGCCAGCAGCTCTTCCTCAGATCCTGGGGCCAACGTCCTGACTTTC. This sequence encodes CASSSSSDPGANVLTF.

The chain couples TRBV5-8 to TRBJ2-7, with a tentative D call TRBD2 (6 bases). Trimming stripped 7 bases from V and 0 bases from J, with 14 bases between. The CDR3 is 14 amino acids. Germline V gene lookup returns CDR1 SGHTS and CDR2 YDEGEE. The CDR3 DNA reads as TGTGCCAGCGGAGGGACCGCGAGCTCCTACGAGCAGTACGTC. Protein: CASGGTASSYEQYV.

The J gene is TRBJ2-3, the V gene TRBV5-1; tentative D call: TRBD1 (5 bases). CDR3 length equals 13 residues. The V gene's germline CDR1 is SGHRS and CDR2 YFSETQ. Trimming removed 5 bases at V and 4 bases at J, with 11 bases between. CDR3 in DNA: TGCGCCAGCAGTCGGACAAAGGCAGATACGCAGTATTTT. Translation gives CASSRTKADTQYF. Variable domain in full (rest from reference TRBV5-1 and TRBJ2-3): KAGVTQTPRYLIKTRGQQVTLSCSPISGHRSVSWYQQTPGQGLQFLFEYFSETQRNKGNFPGRFSGRQFSNSRSEMNVSTLELGDSALYLCASSRTKADTQYFGPGTRLTVL.

This clone turned up a few times. The CDR3 region has the DNA TGCGCCAGCAGCCAAGGGGCTCTTCGACAGAAATTGAACACTGAAGCTTTCTTT. It translates to CASSQGALRQKLNTEAFF. The rearrangement uses TRBV4-1 and TRBJ1-1, with a tentative D call TRBD1 (5 bases). CDR1 and CDR2 (germline): MGHRA, YSYEKL. CDR3 length: 18 amino acids. V was clipped by 1 base and J by 0 bases, with 18 bases between them.

V gene TRBV4-2 combines with J gene TRBJ1-1; tentatively, D is TRBD1 (5 bases). Germline V gene data show CDR1 as LGHNA and CDR2 as YNFKEQ. CDR3 size: 13 residues. Trimming took off 5 bases at V and 3 bases at J, with 10 bases between the two ends. CDR3 loop: CASSWGEYTEAFF. The CDR3 DNA reads as TGTGCCAGCAGCTGGGGCGAGTACACTGAAGCTTTCTTT.

The rearrangement joins TRBV25-1 to TRBJ2-1; TRBD1 matches at 10 bases. The CDR3 length is 15 residues. Germline CDR1 MGHDK, CDR2 SYGVNS. V shed 3 bases and J 5 bases; nucleotides not matched to a gene: 4. This chain's CDR3 is CASSDFGTGDNEQFF. The CDR3 coding sequence is TGTGCCAGCAGTGATTTCGGGACAGGGGACAATGAGCAGTTCTTC.

The chain carries TRBV9 and TRBJ1-4; TRBD1 is a possible D gene (5 bases). This CDR3 is 16 amino acids long. Germline V gene data show CDR1 as SGDLS and CDR2 as YYNGEE. The V end was cut by 2 bases, the J end by 0 bases, with 11 bases between. The DNA for the CDR3 is TGTGCCAGCAGCGTCCAGGGTTCTGCAACTAATGAAAAACTGTTTTTT. It is translated as CASSVQGSATNEKLFF. Using reference TRBV9 and TRBJ1-4 for the parts outside the CDR3, the full variable domain is DSGVTQTPKHLITATGQRVTLRCSPRSGDLSVYWYQQSLDQGLQFLIQYYNGEERAKGNILERFSAQQFPDLHSELNLSSLELGDSALYFCASSVQGSATNEKLFFGSGTQLSVL.

This sequence joins TRBV18 and TRBJ1-1; 7 positions agree with TRBD1. The CDR3 is 13 residues long. J was trimmed by 3 bases and V by 4 bases; bases with no gene match: 2. Germline CDR1 KGHSH, CDR2 LQKENI. CDR3 DNA: TGTGCCAGCTCACGAGACAGGGACACTGAAGCTTTCTTT. It is translated as CASSRDRDTEAFF.

The gene calls are TRBV28 and TRBJ1-2; 10 nucleotides match TRBD1. J was trimmed by 2 bases and V by 8 bases; bases with no gene match: 2. The germline V gene encodes CDR1 MDHEN and CDR2 SYDVKM. This CDR3 comprises 13 residues. The CDR3 nucleotides are TGTGCCAGCCTGGGACAGGGGAACTATGGCTACACCTTC. Residues: CASLGQGNYGYTF.

The rearrangement uses TRBV10-3 and TRBJ2-1, with D unresolved. This CDR3 is 12 amino acids long. V lost 9 bases to trimming and J lost 8 bases, with 14 bases between them. CDR1 and CDR2 (germline): ENHRY, SYGVKD. The CDR3 nucleotides read TGTGCCATGAGCTCTCCTTTGGATGAGCAGTTCTTC. Translation gives CAMSSPLDEQFF.

This chain links TRBV5-4 with TRBJ2-6; D is possibly TRBD2 (5 bases). The CDR3 has 16 amino acids. Germline assignment: CDR1 SGHNT and CDR2 YYREEE (reference sequence). Trimming removed 4 bases from V and 0 bases from J, with 11 bases in between. DNA of the CDR3: TGTGCCAGCAGCCCCGAGGACTCCTCTGGGGCCAACGTCCTGACTTTC. Its protein product is CASSPEDSSGANVLTF.

This chain joins TRBV9 and TRBJ2-3; the match to TRBD2 covers 9 bases. J was trimmed by 2 bases and V by 0 bases; bases with no gene match: 19. Germline V gene sequence: CDR1 SGDLS, CDR2 YYNGEE. The CDR3 is 21 residues long. The CDR3 bases are TGTGCCAGCAGCGTAGAAGGTGCGGGAGGGCCGTTACGTAGAGACACAGATACGCAGTATTTT. Its protein product is CASSVEGAGGPLRRDTDTQYF.

This chain joins TRBV6-6 and TRBJ2-1; TRBD1 agrees at 8 bases. The germline V gene encodes CDR1 MNHNY and CDR2 SVGAGI (reference sequence). Trimming at V came to 7 bases and at J to 8 bases, leaving 10 bases not matched to a gene. CDR3 length: 14 residues. CDR3 region: CASTLLTGAHEQFF. DNA of the CDR3: TGTGCCAGCACCCTCCTGACAGGGGCCCATGAGCAGTTCTTC.

This clone was found a few times. The chain links TRBV6-1 to TRBJ1-2; 7 nucleotides agree with TRBD1. CDR3 length: 14 residues. Germline lookup yields CDR1 MNHNS and CDR2 SASEGT. Trimming at V came to 5 bases and at J to 4 bases, leaving 7 bases not matched to a gene. This CDR3 reads CASSTRDSFYGYTF. The DNA of the CDR3 is TGTGCCAGCAGTACCCGGGACAGCTTCTATGGCTACACCTTC.

CDR3: CASSPQTEDQPQHF. In DNA form, the CDR3 reads TGTGCCAGCTCACCACAGACAGAAGATCAGCCCCAGCATTTT. The chain carries TRBV18 and TRBJ1-5, with a possible D match to TRBD1 (5 bases). The V and J ends lost 1 base and 5 bases respectively, with 9 bases between them. Germline CDR1 KGHSH, CDR2 LQKENI. This CDR3 spans 14 amino acids. Full variable domain (remainder filled in from reference TRBV18 and TRBJ1-5): NAGVMQNPRHLVRRRGQEARLRCSPMKGHSHVYWYRQLPEEGLKFMVYLQKENIIDESGMPKERFSAEFPKEGPSILRIQQVVRGDSAAYFCASSPQTEDQPQHFGDGTRLSIL.

This clone was observed a few times. The J gene is TRBJ1-1, the V gene TRBV2; a possible D gene is TRBD1 (5 bases). The CDR3 contains 13 residues. Trimming stripped 5 bases from V and 4 bases from J, with 11 bases between. The germline CDR1 and CDR2 sequences are SNHLY and FYNNEI. The CDR3 DNA is TGTGCCAGCAGTTTCGGGGGGACCACTGAAGCTTTCTTT. Protein product: CASSFGGTTEAFF.

The chain links TRBV7-3 to TRBJ1-2; no reliable D call. The CDR3 loop spans 14 amino acids. Germline CDR1 is SGHTA and CDR2 is FQGTGA. V lost 2 bases and J 2 bases, leaving 9 bases between the germline ends. The CDR3 is CASSLGPGNYGYTF. In nucleotides, the CDR3 is TGTGCCAGCAGCTTAGGGCCGGGGAACTATGGCTACACCTTC.

The V call is TRBV2, the J call TRBJ2-7; TRBD1 matches 9 bases. Trimming took 6 bases from V and 3 from J; bases not matched to a gene: 6. Germline values: CDR1 SNHLY, CDR2 FYNNEI. This CDR3 contains 14 residues. This chain's CDR3 is CASSPGQGIYEQYF. The DNA of the CDR3 is TGTGCCAGCAGCCCGGGACAGGGTATCTACGAGCAGTACTTC.

V gene TRBV5-6 combines with J gene TRBJ1-2; TRBD1 agrees at 8 bases. Germline trimming cut 3 bases from V and 7 bases from J; bases unmatched to any gene: 8. The CDR3 consists of 14 residues. Germline CDR1 and CDR2: SGHDT and YYEEEE. CDR3 coding DNA: TGTGCCAGCAGCTCCCGGGGCAGGGGGCTTGGCTACACCTTC. Protein product: CASSSRGRGLGYTF.

This chain links TRBV5-1 with TRBJ2-5; 8 bases fit TRBD2. V lost 4 bases and J lost 1; bases outside the gene matches: 3. The CDR3 spans 14 residues. Germline assignment: CDR1 SGHRS and CDR2 YFSETQ. DNA of the CDR3: TGCGCCAGCAGCCCCGGGAGGGTCCAAGAGACCCAGTACTTC. Protein sequence: CASSPGRVQETQYF.